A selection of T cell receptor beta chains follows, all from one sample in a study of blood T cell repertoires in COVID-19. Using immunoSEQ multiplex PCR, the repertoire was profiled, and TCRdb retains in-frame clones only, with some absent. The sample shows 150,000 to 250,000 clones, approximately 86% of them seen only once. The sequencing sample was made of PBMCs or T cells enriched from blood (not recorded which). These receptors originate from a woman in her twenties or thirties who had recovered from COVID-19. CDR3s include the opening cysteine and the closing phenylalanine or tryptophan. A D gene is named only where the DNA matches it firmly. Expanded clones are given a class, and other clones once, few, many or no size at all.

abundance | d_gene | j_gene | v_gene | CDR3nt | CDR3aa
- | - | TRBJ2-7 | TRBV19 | TGTGCCAGTAGTATAAGTCCCGAGCTCTCCTACGAGCAGTACTTC | CASSISPELSYEQYF
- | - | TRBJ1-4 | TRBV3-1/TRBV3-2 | TGTGCCAGCAGCCCCCACGGCGGTGAAAAACTGTTTTTT | CASSPHGGEKLFF
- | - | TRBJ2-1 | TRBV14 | TGTGCCAGCAGCCTCAGTATCTATGAGCAGTTCTTC | CASSLSIYEQFF
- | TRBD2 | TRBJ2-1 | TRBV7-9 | TGTGCCAGCAGCGAGAAACGGACTAGCGTCAATGAGCAGTTCTTC | CASSEKRTSVNEQFF
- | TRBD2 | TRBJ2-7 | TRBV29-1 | TGCAGCGTCGTGTCCCGGGACTACTTCTCCTACGAGCAGTACTTC | CSVVSRDYFSYEQYF
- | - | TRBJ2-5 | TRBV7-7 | TGTGCCAGCAGCAAAGCAGGGGGGCGAGAGACCCAGTACTTC | CASSKAGGRETQYF
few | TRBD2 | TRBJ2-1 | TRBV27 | TGTGCCAGCAAAACTAGCGGGGGCACCCCCGGCAATGAGCAGTTCTTC | CASKTSGGTPGNEQFF
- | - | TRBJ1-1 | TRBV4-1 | TGCGCCAGCGTCGCCAACCGGGACAATGAAGCTTTCTTT | CASVANRDNEAFF
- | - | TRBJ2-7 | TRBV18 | TGTGCCAGCTCACCAACTCCTAACGAGCAGTACTTC | CASSPTPNEQYF
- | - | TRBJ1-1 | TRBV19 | TGTGCCAGTAGTATAGTTCAGGGCACTGAAGCTTTCTTT | CASSIVQGTEAFF
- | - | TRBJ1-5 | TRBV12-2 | TGTGCAAGTCGCCCCTTACGGGGGAGCAATCAGCCCCAGCATTTT | CASRPLRGSNQPQHF
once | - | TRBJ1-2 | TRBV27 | TGTGCCAGCAGGGGCCCGACAGACTATGGCTACACCTTC | CASRGPTDYGYTF
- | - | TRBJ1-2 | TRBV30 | TGTGCCTGGAGTATCCCCAATAACTATGGCTACACCTTC | CAWSIPNNYGYTF
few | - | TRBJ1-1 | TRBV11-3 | TGTGCCAGCACCAACCGGGACAAGAACACTGAAGCTTTCTTT | CASTNRDKNTEAFF
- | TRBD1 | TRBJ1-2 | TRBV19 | TGTGCCAGTAGTGTCCGGGACAGGGCAAACTATGGCTACACCTTC | CASSVRDRANYGYTF